This TCR beta chain emerged from a study of T-cell reconstitution after alpha-beta-depleted transplantation in children. General study results and limits: About two months after transplant, alpha-beta T cells reportedly came from several hundred expanded graft clones. The high TCRbeta diversity at day 60 in some patients came from surviving recipient T cells and thymic progenitors.

Molecular barcoding with unique molecular identifiers was used for the TCRbeta library. Using its own MiXCR run on the PCR reads, TCRdb lists one record per CDR3 protein. The sample consists of 200,000 to 250,000 distinct CDR3 sequences, roughly 10% of them appearing once. This clonotype has a count of ten or more. Its antigen is currently unknown. The receptor comes from a child younger than two with acute myeloid leukemia, due to receive a stem cell transplant. The source material was PBMCs, sampled before TCRalphabeta/CD19-depleted stem cell transplant.

The CDR3 reads CASKRGANTGELFF. CDR3 nucleotides: TGTGCCAGCAAGCGGGGCGCGAACACCGGGGAGCTGTTTTTT. V and J are TRBV7-8 and TRBJ2-2; 7 bases fit TRBD2. The V and J ends lost 7 bases and 0 bases, in that order; junction bases with no gene match: 2. The CDR3 covers 14 residues. Germline V gene data show CDR1 as SGHVS and CDR2 as FQNEAQ.